This TCR beta chain stems from a study of blood T cell repertoires in COVID-19. Study-level information: Acute and convalescent COVID-19 specimens originated in the United States, Italy and Spain. Sample material is recorded as cDNA or gDNA derived from T cells, B-cell-depleted T cells, or PBMCs.

Original handling: Amplification with reference gene primers provided the estimates of nucleated cell counts. Assay: immunoSEQ multiplex PCR; the TCRdb copy retains only in-frame clones and omits some. The DNA gave D and trimming, while V, J and clone size come from that table. The table shows 200,000 to 250,000 clones, with around 83% occurring only once. Germline CDR1 and CDR2: SGHRS and YFSETQ. The CDR3 covers 13 residues. V gave up 2 bases and J gave up 5 bases, with 10 bases separating them. The chain has TRBV5-1 and TRBJ1-1; D not resolved. Sequences were obtained from peripheral blood. This clonotype was sampled from a man aged 30-40 years who had recovered from COVID-19. The CDR3 region is CASSFGEETEAFF. CDR3 bases: TGCGCCAGCAGCTTTGGGGAGGAGACTGAAGCTTTCTTT.